One and the same sample provided the 20 T cell receptor beta chains below, sequenced in a study of T cells in Graves' hyperthyroidism and ophthalmopathy. RNA transcripts provided the source from which TCR beta CDR3 regions were amplified. First-round RT-PCR with HTBI primers amplified the TCR CDR3 region. TCRdb analysed the multiplex PCR reads with MiXCR anew, one entry per CDR3 protein. The sample includes 490,000 or so distinct CDR3 sequences, roughly 23% of them seen just once. Source material: blood. The receptors were sampled from a woman between 65 and 79 years old with Graves' ophthalmopathy.

The gene calls are TRBV18 and TRBJ2-1, with D possibly TRBD1 on 6 matching bases. Trimming cost V 1 base and J 6 bases, with 13 bases left between them. CDR1 is KGHSH, CDR2 LQKENI, per germline. This CDR3 has 15 amino acids. The DNA for the CDR3 is TGTGCCAGCTCACCACTTTCACAGGGCGGCAATGAGCAGTTCTTC. It is translated as CASSPLSQGGNEQFF.

This clonotype was detected ten times or more. The J gene is TRBJ2-7, the V gene TRBV12-3 or TRBV12-4, with 9 bases that match TRBD1. The CDR3 sequence is 16 residues long. V shed 5 bases and J 1 base; nucleotides not matched to a gene: 9. CDR3 region: CASSLTPGTGSYEQYF. Here the CDR3 DNA reads TGTGCCAGCAGTCTCACCCCCGGGACAGGGTCCTACGAGCAGTACTTC.

This clonotype was seen more than once but under ten times. The chain joins TRBV2 to TRBJ2-5; 7 nucleotides match TRBD1. There are 10 residues in the CDR3. Germline-derived CDR1 and CDR2 are SNHLY and FYNNEI. The V segment lost 5 bases and the J segment 13 bases; nucleotides outside the gene matches: 4. The CDR3 DNA reads as TGTGCCAGCAGTCAGGGGGTCACGTACTTC. Translation: CASSQGVTYF.

The table lists this clonotype with a few counts. The gene calls are TRBV7-9 and TRBJ1-2; D is possibly TRBD1 (5 bases). CDR1 and CDR2 from the germline V gene are SEHNR and FQNEAQ (reference sequence). The length of the CDR3 is 15 residues. V gave up 1 base and J gave up 1 base, with 10 bases separating them. CDR3 protein: CASSLGLQGNYGYTF. The DNA for the CDR3 is TGTGCCAGCAGCTTAGGGTTGCAGGGTAACTATGGCTACACCTTC.

This clonotype occurred many times. J is TRBJ1-2 and V is TRBV6-6; maybe TRBD1 (5 bases). Looked up from germline, CDR1 is MNHNY and CDR2 is SVGAGI (reference sequence). Trimming removed 2 bases at V and 5 bases at J, with 12 bases between. The CDR3 is 14 amino acids. CDR3 loop: CASSYGQGAYGYTF. CDR3 nucleotide sequence: TGTGCCAGCAGTTACGGGCAGGGCGCTTATGGCTACACCTTC.

This clonotype appeared many times. J is TRBJ2-5 and V is TRBV11-2; 7 bases agree with TRBD1. The CDR3 runs 17 residues. The germline V gene encodes CDR1 SGHAT and CDR2 FQNNGV. The junction had 14 bases not matched to a gene; V was cut back by 5 bases and J by 2 bases. The CDR3 spells CASSPLRNRGGQETQYF. CDR3 coding DNA: TGTGCCAGCAGCCCCCTTAGGAACAGGGGCGGTCAAGAGACCCAGTACTTC.

This chain joins TRBV9 and TRBJ2-1; perhaps TRBD1 as D (5 bases). This CDR3 spans 14 amino acids. Per the germline V gene, CDR1 is SGDLS and CDR2 is YYNGEE. V was clipped by 0 bases and J by 8 bases, with 12 bases between them. CDR3 bases: TGTGCCAGCAGCGTAGGGGGCCGGCAGTATGAGCAGTTCTTC. It specifies CASSVGGRQYEQFF.

This clonotype was seen more than once but under ten times. This chain uses TRBV5-6 with TRBJ1-5, with 7 bases aligning to TRBD1. This CDR3 contains 15 residues. V gave up 0 bases and J gave up 5 bases; unmatched junction bases: 5. Germline lookup yields CDR1 SGHDT and CDR2 YYEEEE. In DNA form, the CDR3 reads TGTGCCAGCAGCTTGGGACAGGGATATCATCAGCCCCAGCATTTT. This sequence encodes CASSLGQGYHQPQHF.

This clonotype was observed a few times. The CDR3: CASSQVPRVSYEQYF. In nucleotides, the CDR3 is TGTGCCAGCAGCCAAGTCCCCAGGGTCTCCTACGAGCAGTACTTC. The chain couples TRBV3-1 to TRBJ2-7; maybe TRBD1 (5 bases). The V end was cut by 1 base, the J end by 0 bases, with 10 bases between. Germline assignment: CDR1 LGHDT and CDR2 YNNKEL (reference sequence). CDR3 length: 15 amino acids.

The chain is built from TRBV3-1 and TRBJ1-2; no clear D gene. The germline V gene has CDR1 LGHDT and CDR2 YNNKEL (reference sequence). Trimming pared 3 bases from V and 8 bases from J, leaving 7 bases between. This CDR3 comprises 11 residues. CDR3 nucleotides: TGTGCCAGCAGCCATGGGGAGGGCTACACCTTC. Translated: CASSHGEGYTF.

This clonotype was counted between two and nine times. This rearrangement joins TRBV6-1 to TRBJ2-1, with 8 positions matching TRBD2. Germline lookup yields CDR1 MNHNS and CDR2 SASEGT. This CDR3 comprises 15 residues. V lost 9 bases, J lost 7 bases, and 14 bases stayed unmatched. The CDR3 loop reads CASYLSVAGINEQFF. The CDR3 bases are TGTGCCAGTTACCTTTCGGTAGCGGGGATTAATGAGCAGTTCTTC.

This clonotype was observed a handful of times. The V gene is TRBV5-1, the J gene TRBJ1-1; 9 positions match TRBD1. Germline-derived CDR1 and CDR2 are SGHRS and YFSETQ. V dropped 4 bases and J dropped 4; count of bases not matched to a gene: 8. This CDR3 has 15 residues. This CDR3 reads CASSQGTGKGTEAFF. In DNA, the CDR3 is TGCGCCAGCAGCCAAGGGACAGGGAAAGGCACTGAAGCTTTCTTT.

CDR3: CASRTRTGGGLGQYF. CDR3 bases: TGTGCCAGCAGGACCAGGACAGGGGGTGGTCTTGGGCAGTACTTC. The chain has TRBV2 and TRBJ2-7; 10 bases are a match to TRBD1. CDR3 length: 15 residues. The germline CDR1 and CDR2 sequences are SNHLY and FYNNEI. V dropped 6 bases and J dropped 9; count of bases not matched to a gene: 14.

This clonotype was seen a handful of times. J is TRBJ1-6 and V is TRBV5-1; 8 nucleotides match TRBD1. V shed 4 bases and J 6 bases; nucleotides not matched to a gene: 6. Germline CDR1 SGHRS, CDR2 YFSETQ. This CDR3 is 15 amino acids long. The CDR3 loop reads CASSPTGEGNSPLHF. The CDR3 bases are TGCGCCAGCAGCCCGACAGGGGAAGGTAATTCACCCCTCCACTTT.

This clonotype was observed at least ten times. This chain connects TRBV12-3 or TRBV12-4 to TRBJ2-7; TRBD1 matches 10 bases. This CDR3 has 15 amino acids. V was clipped by 6 bases and J by 6 bases; unmatched bases: 11. CDR3 protein: CASRSTGTGAAEQYF. In DNA form, the CDR3 reads TGTGCCAGCAGATCCACCGGGACAGGGGCGGCCGAGCAGTACTTC.

This clonotype was detected once. The chain joins TRBV20-1 to TRBJ2-7; tentatively, D is TRBD2 (6 bases). This CDR3 region has 14 residues. Germline lookup yields CDR1 DFQATT and CDR2 SNEGSKA (reference sequence). V was trimmed by 2 bases and J by 2 bases, leaving 13 bases between them. DNA for the CDR3: TGCAGTGCTAGACCCCGGGACTTTACCTACGAGCAGTACTTC. It specifies CSARPRDFTYEQYF.

As concerns this clonotype: The germline gene is not matched at one end of the junction; a read error may be the cause. CDR3 region: CGSSPGFGSGDTQYF. CDR3 nucleotides: TGTGGCAGCAGTCCAGGATTTGGGTCGGGAGATACGCAGTATTTT. V and J are TRBV28 and TRBJ2-3; D is ambiguous. This CDR3 region has 15 residues. Germline V gene sequence: CDR1 MDHEN, CDR2 SYDVKM.

The chain's CDR3 is CASSLVKSEAFF. CDR3 DNA: TGTGCCAGCAGTTTAGTCAAATCTGAAGCTTTCTTT. V and J are TRBV28 and TRBJ1-1; D is undetermined. Deletions cut 2 bases from V and 6 bases from J, with 7 bases between. Germline V gives CDR1 MDHEN, CDR2 SYDVKM. The CDR3 length is 12 residues. Full variable domain (missing parts from reference TRBV28 and TRBJ1-1): DVKVTQSSRYLVKRTGEKVFLECVQDMDHENMFWYRQDPGLGLRLIYFSYDVKMKEKGDIPEGYSVSREKKERFSLILESASTNQTSMYLCASSLVKSEAFFGQGTRLTVV.

V gene TRBV20-1 combines with J gene TRBJ2-3; 12 bases map to TRBD2. This CDR3 contains 17 residues. V dropped 2 bases and J dropped 0; count of bases not matched to a gene: 6. The V gene's germline CDR1 is DFQATT and CDR2 SNEGSKA (reference sequence). This chain's CDR3 is CSARLAGGDSSTDTQYF. CDR3 nucleotides: TGCAGTGCTAGACTAGCGGGAGGGGACTCTAGCACAGATACGCAGTATTTT.

V is TRBV9 and J is TRBJ2-3; D is ambiguous. This CDR3 has 15 amino acids. From germline, CDR1 is SGDLS and CDR2 YYNGEE. Deletions cut 1 base from V and 2 bases from J, with 11 bases between. CDR3 region: CASSVSLQLTDTQYF. CDR3 nucleotides: TGTGCCAGCAGCGTAAGTTTACAACTCACAGATACGCAGTATTTT.